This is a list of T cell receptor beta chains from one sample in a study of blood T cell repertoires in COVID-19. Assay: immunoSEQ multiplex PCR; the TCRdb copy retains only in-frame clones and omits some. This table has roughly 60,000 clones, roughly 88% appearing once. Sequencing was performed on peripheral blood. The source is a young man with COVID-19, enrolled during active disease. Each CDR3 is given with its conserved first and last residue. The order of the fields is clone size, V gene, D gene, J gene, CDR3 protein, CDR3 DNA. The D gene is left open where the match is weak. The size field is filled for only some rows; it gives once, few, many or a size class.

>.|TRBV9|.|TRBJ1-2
CATAGETGSYGYTF
TGTGCCACCGCAGGGGAGACCGGCAGCTATGGCTACACCTTC
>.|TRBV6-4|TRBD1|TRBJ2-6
CASGPGTDSGANVLTF
TGTGCCAGCGGACCCGGGACAGACTCTGGGGCCAACGTCCTGACTTTC
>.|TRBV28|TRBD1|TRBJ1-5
CASSLGQGLGQPQHF
TGTGCCAGCAGTTTAGGACAGGGTTTAGGGCAGCCCCAGCATTTT
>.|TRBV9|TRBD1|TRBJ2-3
CASSAGMTGGESDTQYF
TGTGCCAGCAGCGCAGGGATGACAGGGGGCGAATCGGATACGCAGTATTTT
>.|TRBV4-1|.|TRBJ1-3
CASSHAERRGGNTIYF
TGCGCCAGCAGCCACGCGGAAAGGCGAGGGGGAAACACCATATATTTT
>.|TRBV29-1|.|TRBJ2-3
CSGAQRGGTDTQYF
TGCAGCGGTGCCCAGCGCGGGGGCACAGATACGCAGTATTTT
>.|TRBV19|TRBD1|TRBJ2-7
CASSIPGGSGQYF
TGTGCCAGTAGTATCCCAGGGGGCTCAGGGCAGTACTTC
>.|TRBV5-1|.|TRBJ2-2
CASSLGQTGELFF
TGCGCCAGCAGCTTGGGGCAGACCGGGGAGCTGTTTTTT
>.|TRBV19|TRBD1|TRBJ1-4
CASSIGQVVTNEKLFF
TGTGCCAGTAGTATCGGACAGGTGGTTACTAATGAAAAACTGTTTTTT
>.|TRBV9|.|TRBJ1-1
CASSSSGVNTEAFF
TGTGCCAGCAGTTCGTCGGGGGTTAACACTGAAGCTTTCTTT
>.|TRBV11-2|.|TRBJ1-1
CASSPYSNTEAFF
TGTGCCAGCAGCCCTTACAGCAACACTGAAGCTTTCTTT
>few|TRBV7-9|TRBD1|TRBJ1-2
CASSSTDRGDGYTF
TGTGCCAGCAGCTCAACTGACAGGGGTGATGGCTACACCTTC
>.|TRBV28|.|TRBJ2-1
CASSAQGGVGEQFF
TGTGCCAGCAGCGCACAGGGGGGGGTTGGTGAGCAGTTCTTC
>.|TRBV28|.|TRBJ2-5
CASRAHRAGQETQYF
TGTGCCAGCAGGGCTCACAGGGCAGGCCAAGAGACCCAGTACTTC
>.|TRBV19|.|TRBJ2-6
CASRVGEVGPSGANVLTF
TGTGCCAGTCGGGTGGGGGAGGTTGGACCCTCTGGGGCCAACGTCCTGACTTTC
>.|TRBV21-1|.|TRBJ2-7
CASNLPGTGQTGPYEQYF
TGTGCCAGCAACTTACCCGGGACAGGGCAGACCGGCCCCTACGAGCAGTACTTC
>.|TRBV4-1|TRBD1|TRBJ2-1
CASSQADREFRNEQFF
TGCGCCAGCAGCCAAGCGGACAGGGAGTTTAGGAATGAGCAGTTCTTC
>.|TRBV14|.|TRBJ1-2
CASSQDPGGLNYGYTF
TGTGCCAGCAGCCAAGATCCTGGGGGCCTTAACTATGGCTACACCTTC
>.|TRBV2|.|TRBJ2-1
CASSESPRWFF
TGTGCCAGCAGTGAATCGCCTAGATGGTTCTTC
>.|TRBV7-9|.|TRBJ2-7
CASSTQGWEQYF
TGTGCCAGCAGCACACAGGGTTGGGAGCAGTACTTC
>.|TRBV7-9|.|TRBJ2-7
CASSLAGHHYEQYF
TGTGCCAGCAGCTTAGCGGGACATCACTACGAGCAGTACTTC
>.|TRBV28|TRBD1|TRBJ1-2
CASSSSTGVSNYGYTF
TGTGCCAGCAGTTCTTCCACAGGGGTTAGTAACTATGGCTACACCTTC
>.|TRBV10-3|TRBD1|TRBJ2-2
CAIRQGVANTGELFF
TGTGCCATCCGACAGGGGGTCGCGAACACCGGGGAGCTGTTTTTT
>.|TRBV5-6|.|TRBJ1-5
CASSLPGDNQPQHF
TGTGCCAGCAGCTTGCCGGGAGACAATCAGCCCCAGCATTTT
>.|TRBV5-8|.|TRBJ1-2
CASSLAGTRNYGYTF
TGTGCCAGCAGCTTGGCGGGGACAAGGAACTATGGCTACACCTTC
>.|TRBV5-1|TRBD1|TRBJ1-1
CASSMGQGNTEAFF
TGCGCCAGCAGCATGGGACAGGGGAACACTGAAGCTTTCTTT